This is a list of T cell receptor beta chains from one sample in a study of cytomegalovirus exposure and HLA in healthy donors. The assay was immunoSEQ multiplex PCR, and TCRdb's table has in-frame clones only and misses some. This table has 160,000 or so clones, around nine tenths appearing once. The sample taken for sequencing was PBMCs. These receptors were taken from a woman aged 25 to 39 in good health and CMV-seronegative. Each CDR3 is given with its conserved first and last residue. A D gene is named only where the DNA matches it firmly. Some rows mark clone size as missing; the rest say once, few, many or name a class of expanded clone.

CDR3 length	V gene	D gene	clone size	J gene	CDR3 DNA	CDR3 protein
15	TRBV30	TRBD2	.	TRBJ2-2	TGTGCCTGGAGTACGCGGGGGGTGAACACCGGGGAGCTGTTTTTT	CAWSTRGVNTGELFF
14	TRBV19	TRBD1	.	TRBJ2-7	TGTGCCAGTAGTAGGGACAGAAACTCCTACGAGCAGTACTTC	CASSRDRNSYEQYF
21	TRBV14	TRBD2	.	TRBJ2-7	TGTGCCAGCAGCCAAGGGTTCCGGGAAAAGCGGGGGGGTCGACGGATTTACGAGCAGTACTTC	CASSQGFREKRGGRRIYEQYF
13	TRBV5-4	TRBD1	.	TRBJ1-2	TGTGCCAGCAGCTTCGGACAGGGCCATGGCAACACCTTC	CASSFGQGHGNTF
16	TRBV4-1	TRBD2	.	TRBJ2-2	TGCGCCAGCAGCCAACTAGCGGGGGGGCACACCGGGGAGCTGTTTTTT	CASSQLAGGHTGELFF
13	TRBV2	.	once	TRBJ2-5	TGTGCCAGCAGGCTGGAAGGAGGTAGGACCCAGTACTTC	CASRLEGGRTQYF
16	TRBV30	TRBD1	.	TRBJ1-2	TGTGCCTGGAGCCCTAGAAGACAGGGTCCCAACTATGGCTACACCTTC	CAWSPRRQGPNYGYTF
16	TRBV4-1	TRBD1	.	TRBJ1-6	TGCGCCAGCAGCCCTACGGGACAGGGGTATAATTCACCCCTCCACTTT	CASSPTGQGYNSPLHF
12	TRBV7-2	.	.	TRBJ2-7	TGTGCCAGCAAGTACGGAGTTCACGAGCAGTACTTC	CASKYGVHEQYF
15	TRBV6-1	.	.	TRBJ2-5	TGTGCCAGCAGGTCGGGACTCCACGAAAGGGAGACCCAGTACTTC	CASRSGLHERETQYF
13	TRBV27	.	.	TRBJ1-5	TGTGCCAGCAGTTCCGGGTTGCGACAGCCCCAGCATTTT	CASSSGLRQPQHF
18	TRBV5-1	TRBD2	.	TRBJ2-1	TGCGCCAGCAGCTTATTACCTAGCGGGGATATTAGCGGGAATGAGCAGTTCTTC	CASSLLPSGDISGNEQFF
15	TRBV19	.	.	TRBJ1-5	TGTGCCAATATGCACGGGGGTTGGGCAAATCAGCCCCAGCATTTT	CANMHGGWANQPQHF
15	TRBV6-6	.	.	TRBJ2-1	TGTGCCAGCAGTTACGCAAGGACCGACTGGAGGGAGCAGTTCTTC	CASSYARTDWREQFF
15	TRBV7-6	.	.	TRBJ2-3	TGTGCCAGCAGCTTTTTCGGGGGGCCCGCAGATACGCAGTATTTT	CASSFFGGPADTQYF
13	TRBV6-5	TRBD1	.	TRBJ2-7	TGTGCCAGCAGCCGGGACAGTTTCTACGAGCAGTACTTC	CASSRDSFYEQYF
15	TRBV9	.	.	TRBJ2-7	TGTGCCAGCAGCGTAGGGTGGGACAACTCCTACGAGCAGTACTTC	CASSVGWDNSYEQYF
10	TRBV10-2	TRBD1	few	TRBJ1-2	TGCGCCAGCTACAGGGGTGGCTACACCTTC	CASYRGGYTF
16	TRBV5-4	TRBD1	.	TRBJ1-1	TGTGCCAGCAGCTTGGGGGTCCCGAACAGGGGCACTGAAGCTTTCTTT	CASSLGVPNRGTEAFF
15	TRBV4-1	TRBD1	.	TRBJ2-7	TGCGCCAGCAGCCAAGGGTGGGACAGGGGGCCGGTGCAGTACTTC	CASSQGWDRGPVQYF
14	TRBV19	TRBD1	.	TRBJ1-5	TGTGCCAGCCATGAGACAGGGTACTTTCAGCCCCAGCATTTT	CASHETGYFQPQHF
13	TRBV4-1	TRBD1	.	TRBJ1-2	TGCGCCAGCAGCGCCCGCCAGGGGGATGGCTACACCTTC	CASSARQGDGYTF
14	TRBV7-9	.	.	TRBJ1-2	TGTGCCAGCAGACCTTCTGACGGGATCTATGGCTACACCTTC	CASRPSDGIYGYTF
14	TRBV14	.	.	TRBJ1-2	TGTGCCAGCTCCCCGACGGGCGCGGGCTATGGCTACACCTTC	CASSPTGAGYGYTF
15	TRBV4-2	TRBD2	.	TRBJ2-7	TGTGCCAGCAGCCAGGAGCGGGGGGGATCCTACGAGCAGTACTTC	CASSQERGGSYEQYF
16	TRBV27	TRBD2	.	TRBJ2-5	TGTGCCAGCAGTCGGGGACTAGCGGGGCTCCAAGAGACCCAGTACTTC	CASSRGLAGLQETQYF
15	TRBV4-1	TRBD1	.	TRBJ2-7	TGCGCCAGCAGCCGCGCCCGCGACAGGGTCTACGAGCAGTACTTC	CASSRARDRVYEQYF
14	TRBV27	TRBD1	.	TRBJ2-7	TGTGCCAGCAGTTTAAGGACAGGCCCCTACGAGCAGTACTTC	CASSLRTGPYEQYF
15	TRBV7-2	.	.	TRBJ1-3	TGTGCCAGCAGCCTCCTCCTCGGGGGGGGAAACACCATATATTTT	CASSLLLGGGNTIYF
17	TRBV27	TRBD1	once	TRBJ1-6	TGTGCCAGCAGTTTCCAGACAGGGCGAGCCTATAATTCACCCCTCCACTTT	CASSFQTGRAYNSPLHF
16	TRBV6-6	TRBD1	.	TRBJ1-5	TGTGCCAGCAGTTATCGGGGGACAGGCCCCAATCAGCCCCAGCATTTT	CASSYRGTGPNQPQHF
13	TRBV19	.	.	TRBJ1-1	TGTGCCAGTAATCGACAGGAGAACACTGAAGCTTTCTTT	CASNRQENTEAFF